This is a list of T cell receptor beta chains from one sample in a study of control samples from healthy donors and cancer patients. Libraries were prepared by immunoSEQ multiplex PCR; TCRdb keeps only in-frame clonotypes and omits some of them. Among about 220,000 clones listed, about 94% were seen once. Sequencing was done on a sample of blood. The source is a man aged 50-60 years in good health. CDR3s include the opening cysteine and the closing phenylalanine or tryptophan. D genes are given only for firm matches. Clone size is shown for a subset of rows, as once, few, many or a class of expanded clone.

j_call: TRBJ1-5; v_call: TRBV7-8; d_call: TRBD1; clone_size: NA; cdr3_aa: CASSPAGQGFGQPQHF; cdr3_nt: TGTGCCAGCAGCCCCGCCGGACAGGGGTTCGGTCAGCCCCAGCATTTT
j_call: TRBJ2-5; v_call: TRBV9; d_call: TRBD2; clone_size: once; cdr3_aa: CASSPGASGGAGETQYF; cdr3_nt: TGTGCCAGCAGCCCCGGGGCTAGCGGGGGGGCGGGGGAGACCCAGTACTTC
j_call: TRBJ2-3; v_call: TRBV7-9; d_call: NA; clone_size: once; cdr3_aa: CASSQTLGRRPTDTQYF; cdr3_nt: TGTGCCAGCAGCCAAACCCTGGGCAGACGCCCCACAGATACGCAGTATTTT
j_call: TRBJ2-2; v_call: TRBV2; d_call: NA; clone_size: NA; cdr3_aa: CASSPYTANTGELFF; cdr3_nt: TGTGCCAGCAGCCCTTACACTGCGAACACCGGGGAGCTGTTTTTT
j_call: TRBJ2-1; v_call: TRBV27; d_call: NA; clone_size: NA; cdr3_aa: CASSFGKASSNEQFF; cdr3_nt: TGTGCCAGCAGTTTTGGGAAGGCTAGTAGCAATGAGCAGTTCTTC
j_call: TRBJ1-6; v_call: TRBV23-1; d_call: NA; clone_size: NA; cdr3_aa: CASSQSLGDSPLHF; cdr3_nt: TGCGCCAGCAGTCAATCGCTGGGGGACTCACCCCTCCACTTT
j_call: TRBJ1-5; v_call: TRBV2; d_call: NA; clone_size: once; cdr3_aa: CASSEETGGSNQPQHF; cdr3_nt: TGTGCCAGCAGCGAAGAAACCGGGGGATCCAATCAGCCCCAGCATTTT
j_call: TRBJ1-1; v_call: TRBV15; d_call: NA; clone_size: NA; cdr3_aa: CATSRTQGNTEAFF; cdr3_nt: TGTGCCACCAGCAGGACTCAGGGGAACACTGAAGCTTTCTTT
j_call: TRBJ1-4; v_call: TRBV12-2; d_call: NA; clone_size: NA; cdr3_aa: CASRIRRATNEKLFF; cdr3_nt: TGTGCAAGTCGCATCAGACGGGCAACTAATGAAAAACTGTTTTTT
j_call: TRBJ1-1; v_call: TRBV6-5; d_call: TRBD1; clone_size: NA; cdr3_aa: CASIRGGVGTEAFF; cdr3_nt: TGTGCCAGCATCAGAGGGGGCGTGGGCACTGAAGCTTTCTTT
j_call: TRBJ1-1; v_call: TRBV6-6; d_call: NA; clone_size: NA; cdr3_aa: CASSPGTLNTEAFF; cdr3_nt: TGTGCCAGCAGTCCTGGGACATTGAACACTGAAGCTTTCTTT
j_call: TRBJ2-3; v_call: TRBV5-6; d_call: TRBD1; clone_size: NA; cdr3_aa: CASRIQGGTDTQYF; cdr3_nt: TGTGCCAGCAGAATTCAGGGGGGCACAGATACGCAGTATTTT